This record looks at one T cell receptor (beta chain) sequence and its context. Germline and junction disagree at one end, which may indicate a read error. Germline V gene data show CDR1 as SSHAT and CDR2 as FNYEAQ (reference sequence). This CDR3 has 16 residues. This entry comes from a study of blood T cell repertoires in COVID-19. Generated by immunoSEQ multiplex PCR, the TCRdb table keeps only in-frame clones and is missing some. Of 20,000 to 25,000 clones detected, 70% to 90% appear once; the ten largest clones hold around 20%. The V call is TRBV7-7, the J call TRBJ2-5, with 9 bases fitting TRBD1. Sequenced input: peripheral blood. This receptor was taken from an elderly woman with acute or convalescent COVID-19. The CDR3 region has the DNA TGTGCTAGCAGCTTCGGACAGGGGTCTCTATGGGAGACCCAGTACTTC. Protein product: CASSFGQGSLWETQYF. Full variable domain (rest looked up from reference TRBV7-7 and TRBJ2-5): GAGVSQSPRYKVTKRGQDVTLRCDPISSHATLYWYQQALGQGPEFLTYFNYEAQPDKSGLPSDRFSAERPEGSISTLTIQRTEQRDSAMYRCASSFGQGSLWETQYFGPGTRLLVL.